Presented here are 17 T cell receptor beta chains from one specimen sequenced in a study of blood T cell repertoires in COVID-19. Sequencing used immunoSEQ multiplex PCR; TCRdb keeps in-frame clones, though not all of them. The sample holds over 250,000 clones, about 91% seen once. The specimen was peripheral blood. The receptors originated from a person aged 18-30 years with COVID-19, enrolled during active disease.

The CDR3 reads CASSTSRAEGHSNQPQHF. The CDR3 coding sequence is TGTGCCAGTAGTACATCCCGGGCCGAGGGTCATAGCAATCAGCCCCAGCATTTT. The J gene is TRBJ1-5, the V gene TRBV19; D is undetermined. The CDR3 extends over 18 amino acids. The ends were cut back, 4 bases at V and 0 bases at J, with 19 bases in the middle. The V gene's germline CDR1 is LNHDA and CDR2 SQIVND (reference sequence).

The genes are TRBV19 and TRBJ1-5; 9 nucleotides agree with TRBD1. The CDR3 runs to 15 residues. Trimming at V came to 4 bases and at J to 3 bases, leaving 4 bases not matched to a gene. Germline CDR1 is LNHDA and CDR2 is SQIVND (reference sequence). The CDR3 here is CASSTTGGPNQPQHF. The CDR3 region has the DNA TGTGCCAGTAGTACGACAGGGGGTCCCAATCAGCCCCAGCATTTT.

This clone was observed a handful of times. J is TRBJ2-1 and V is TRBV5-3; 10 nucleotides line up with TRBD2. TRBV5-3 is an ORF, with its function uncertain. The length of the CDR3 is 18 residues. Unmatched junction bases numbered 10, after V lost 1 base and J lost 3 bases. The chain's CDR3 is CARSLHPLAGEIYNEQFF. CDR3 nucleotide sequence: TGTGCCAGAAGCTTGCATCCTCTAGCGGGGGAGATCTACAATGAGCAGTTCTTC.

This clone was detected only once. The CDR3 is CASRAGGSTDTQYF. CDR3 nucleotide sequence: TGTGCCAGCAGGGCGGGGGGGAGCACAGATACGCAGTATTTT. This chain joins TRBV27 and TRBJ2-3, with 9 bases identical to TRBD2. Germline V gives CDR1 MNHEY, CDR2 SMNVEV (reference sequence). The J segment lost 0 bases and the V segment lost 6 bases, leaving 1 base of the junction unmatched. The CDR3 runs to 14 residues.

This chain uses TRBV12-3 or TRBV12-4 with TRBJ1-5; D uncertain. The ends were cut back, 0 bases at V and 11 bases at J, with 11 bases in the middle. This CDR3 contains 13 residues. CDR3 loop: CASSLARLEAQHF. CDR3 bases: TGTGCCAGCAGTTTAGCCCGCCTCGAGGCCCAGCATTTT.

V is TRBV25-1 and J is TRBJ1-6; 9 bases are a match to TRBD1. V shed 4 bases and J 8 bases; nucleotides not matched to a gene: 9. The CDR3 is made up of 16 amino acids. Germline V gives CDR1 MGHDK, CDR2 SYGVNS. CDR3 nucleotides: TGTGCCAGCAGTGGATCATGGACAGGGGAACATTCACCCCTCCACTTT. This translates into CASSGSWTGEHSPLHF.

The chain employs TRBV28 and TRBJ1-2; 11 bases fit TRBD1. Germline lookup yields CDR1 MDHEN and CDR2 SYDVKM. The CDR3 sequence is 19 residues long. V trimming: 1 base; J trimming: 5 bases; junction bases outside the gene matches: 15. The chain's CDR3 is CASSLLSGQGAFGRYGYTF. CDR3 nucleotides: TGTGCCAGCAGTTTATTGTCAGGACAGGGGGCCTTTGGTCGGTATGGCTACACCTTC.

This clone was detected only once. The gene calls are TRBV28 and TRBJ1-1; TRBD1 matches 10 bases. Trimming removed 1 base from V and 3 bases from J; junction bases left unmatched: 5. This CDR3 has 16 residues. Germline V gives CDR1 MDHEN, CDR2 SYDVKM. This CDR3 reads CASSLFGTGVDTEAFF. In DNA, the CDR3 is TGTGCCAGCAGTTTATTCGGGACAGGGGTGGACACTGAAGCTTTCTTT. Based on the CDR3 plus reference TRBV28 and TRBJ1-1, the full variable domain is DVKVTQSSRYLVKRTGEKVFLECVQDMDHENMFWYRQDPGLGLRLIYFSYDVKMKEKGDIPEGYSVSREKKERFSLILESASTNQTSMYLCASSLFGTGVDTEAFFGQGTRLTVV.

The CDR3 DNA follows: TGTGCCAGCACCCGGGTAGGCGGGGAGCTGTTTTTT. Translation gives CASTRVGGELFF. The rearrangement joins TRBV12-3 or TRBV12-4 to TRBJ2-2; D uncertain. The CDR3 loop spans 12 amino acids. Trimming took 7 bases from V and 7 from J, leaving 10 bases between them.

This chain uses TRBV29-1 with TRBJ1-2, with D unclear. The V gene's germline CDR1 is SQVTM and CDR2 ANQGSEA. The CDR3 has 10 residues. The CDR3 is CIAFEYGYTF. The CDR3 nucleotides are TGCATCGCTTTCGAGTATGGCTACACCTTC.

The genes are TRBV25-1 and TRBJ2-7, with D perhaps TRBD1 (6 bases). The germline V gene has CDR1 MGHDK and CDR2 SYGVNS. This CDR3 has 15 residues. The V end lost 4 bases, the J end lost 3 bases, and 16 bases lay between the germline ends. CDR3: CASSAPTVDSYEQYF. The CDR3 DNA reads TGTGCCAGCAGTGCGCCGACAGTGGACAGCTACGAGCAGTACTTC.

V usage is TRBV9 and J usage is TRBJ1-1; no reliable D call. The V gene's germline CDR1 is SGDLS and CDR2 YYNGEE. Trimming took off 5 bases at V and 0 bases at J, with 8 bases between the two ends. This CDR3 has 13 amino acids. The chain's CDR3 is CASSPNMNTEAFF. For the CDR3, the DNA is TGTGCCAGCAGTCCTAATATGAACACTGAAGCTTTCTTT.

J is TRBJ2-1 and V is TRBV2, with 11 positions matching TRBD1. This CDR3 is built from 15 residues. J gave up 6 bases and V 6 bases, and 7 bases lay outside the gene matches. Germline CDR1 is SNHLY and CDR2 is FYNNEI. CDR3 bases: TGTGCCAGCAGGAGGGACAGGGGGGGCCCCAATGAGCAGTTCTTC. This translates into CASRRDRGGPNEQFF.

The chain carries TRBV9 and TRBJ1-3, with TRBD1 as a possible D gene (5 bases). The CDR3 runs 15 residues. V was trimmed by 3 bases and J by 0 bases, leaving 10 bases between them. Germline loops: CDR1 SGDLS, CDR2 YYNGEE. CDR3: CASSAGQVSGNTIYF. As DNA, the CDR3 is TGTGCCAGCAGCGCTGGACAAGTCTCTGGAAACACCATATATTTT.

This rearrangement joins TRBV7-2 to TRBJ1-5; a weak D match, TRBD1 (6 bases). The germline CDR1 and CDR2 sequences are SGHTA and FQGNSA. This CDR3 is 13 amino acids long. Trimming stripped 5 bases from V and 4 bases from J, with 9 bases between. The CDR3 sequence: CASSLGQNQPQHF. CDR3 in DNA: TGTGCCAGCAGCCTCGGACAGAATCAGCCCCAGCATTTT.

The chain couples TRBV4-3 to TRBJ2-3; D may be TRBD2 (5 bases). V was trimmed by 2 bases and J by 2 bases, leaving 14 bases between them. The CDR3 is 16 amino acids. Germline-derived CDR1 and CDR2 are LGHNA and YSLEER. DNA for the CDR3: TGCGCCAGCAGCCAAACTTTGCTAGCTGTCACAGATACGCAGTATTTT. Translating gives CASSQTLLAVTDTQYF.

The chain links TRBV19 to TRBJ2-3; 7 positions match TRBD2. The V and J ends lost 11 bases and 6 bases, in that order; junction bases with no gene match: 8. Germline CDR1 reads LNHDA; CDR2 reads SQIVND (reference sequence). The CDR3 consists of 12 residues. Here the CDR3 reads CASKAGEDTQYF. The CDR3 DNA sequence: TGTGCCTCGAAGGCGGGAGAGGATACGCAGTATTTT.